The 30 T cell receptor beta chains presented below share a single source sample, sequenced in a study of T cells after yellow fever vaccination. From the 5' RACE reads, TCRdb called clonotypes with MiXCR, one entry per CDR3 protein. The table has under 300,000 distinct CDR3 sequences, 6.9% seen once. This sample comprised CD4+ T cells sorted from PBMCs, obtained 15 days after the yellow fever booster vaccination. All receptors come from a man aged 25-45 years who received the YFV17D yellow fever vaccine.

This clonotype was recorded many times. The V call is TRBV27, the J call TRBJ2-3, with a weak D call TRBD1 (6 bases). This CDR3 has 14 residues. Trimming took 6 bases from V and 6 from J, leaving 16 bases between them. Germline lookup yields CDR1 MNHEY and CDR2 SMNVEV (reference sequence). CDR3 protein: CASRGDHRADTQYF. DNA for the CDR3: TGTGCCAGCAGGGGGGACCACAGGGCGGATACGCAGTATTTT.

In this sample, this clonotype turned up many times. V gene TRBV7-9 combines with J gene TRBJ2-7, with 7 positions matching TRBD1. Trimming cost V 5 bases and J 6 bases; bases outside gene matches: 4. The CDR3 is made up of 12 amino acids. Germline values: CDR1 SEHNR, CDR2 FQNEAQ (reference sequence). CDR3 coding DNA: TGTGCCAGCAGCGTCTCAGGGGGCGAGCAGTACTTC. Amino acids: CASSVSGGEQYF.

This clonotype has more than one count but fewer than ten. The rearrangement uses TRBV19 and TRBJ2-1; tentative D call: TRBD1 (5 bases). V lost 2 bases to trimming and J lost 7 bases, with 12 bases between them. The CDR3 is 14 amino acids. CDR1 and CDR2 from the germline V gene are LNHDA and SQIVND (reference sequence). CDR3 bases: TGTGCCAGTAGTATACAGGGATTCTGGAATGAGCAGTTCTTC. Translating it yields CASSIQGFWNEQFF.

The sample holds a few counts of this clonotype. For the CDR3, the DNA is TGTGCCTGGAGTGTAGGGCCGGGTTTCTCGTACTTC. Protein sequence: CAWSVGPGFSYF. The chain carries TRBV30 and TRBJ2-7; D is undetermined. CDR3 length equals 12 residues. The ends were cut back, 0 bases at V and 12 bases at J, with 15 bases in the middle. Germline V gene sequence: CDR1 GTSNPN, CDR2 SVGIG (reference sequence).

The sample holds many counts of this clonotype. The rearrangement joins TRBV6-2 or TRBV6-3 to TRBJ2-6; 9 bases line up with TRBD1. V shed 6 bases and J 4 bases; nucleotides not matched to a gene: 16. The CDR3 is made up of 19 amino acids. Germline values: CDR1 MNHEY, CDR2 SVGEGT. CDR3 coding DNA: TGTGCCAGCAGCAGATACGGGACAGGGACCCTTCGAGGGGCCAACGTCCTGACTTTC. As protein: CASSRYGTGTLRGANVLTF.

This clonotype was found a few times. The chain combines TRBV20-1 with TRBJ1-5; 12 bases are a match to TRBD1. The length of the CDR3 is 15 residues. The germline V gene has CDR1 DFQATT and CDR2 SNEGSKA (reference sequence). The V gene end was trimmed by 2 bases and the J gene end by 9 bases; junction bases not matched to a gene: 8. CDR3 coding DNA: TGCAGTGCTAGATCCGAGGGGACAGGGGGCAGGCCCCAGCATTTT. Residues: CSARSEGTGGRPQHF.

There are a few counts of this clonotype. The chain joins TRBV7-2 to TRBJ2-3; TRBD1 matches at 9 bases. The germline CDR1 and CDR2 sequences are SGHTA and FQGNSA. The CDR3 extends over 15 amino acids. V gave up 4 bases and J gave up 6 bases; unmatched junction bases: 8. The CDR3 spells CASSSPGQGLDTQYF. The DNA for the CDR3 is TGTGCCAGCAGCTCACCGGGACAGGGATTGGATACGCAGTATTTT.

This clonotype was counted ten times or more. CDR3: CASSLAGAFSNQPQHF. In nucleotides, the CDR3 is TGTGCCAGCAGCTTGGCAGGGGCCTTTAGCAATCAGCCCCAGCATTTT. The chain employs TRBV5-6 and TRBJ1-5; D perhaps matches TRBD1 (6 bases). Germline V lookup: CDR1 SGHDT, CDR2 YYEEEE. The CDR3 loop spans 16 amino acids. V was shortened by 0 bases and J by 0 bases, with 10 bases between the two germline ends.

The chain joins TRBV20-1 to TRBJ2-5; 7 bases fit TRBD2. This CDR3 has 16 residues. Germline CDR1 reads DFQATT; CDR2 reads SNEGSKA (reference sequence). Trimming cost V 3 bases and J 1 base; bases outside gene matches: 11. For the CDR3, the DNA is TGCAGTGCTAGCCCCCCCCTAGCGGTGGGCCAAGAGACCCAGTACTTC. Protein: CSASPPLAVGQETQYF.

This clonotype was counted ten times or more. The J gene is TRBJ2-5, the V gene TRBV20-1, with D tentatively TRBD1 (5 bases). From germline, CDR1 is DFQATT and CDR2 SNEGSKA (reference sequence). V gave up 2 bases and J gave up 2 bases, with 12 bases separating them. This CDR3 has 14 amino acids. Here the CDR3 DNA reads TGCAGTGCTAGAACAGGAGCAGGTCAAGAGACCCAGTACTTC. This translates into CSARTGAGQETQYF.

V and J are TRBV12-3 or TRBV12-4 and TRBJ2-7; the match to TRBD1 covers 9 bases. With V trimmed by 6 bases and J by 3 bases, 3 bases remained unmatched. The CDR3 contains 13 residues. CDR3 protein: CASSGTGNYEQYF. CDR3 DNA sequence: TGTGCCAGCAGCGGGACAGGGAACTACGAGCAGTACTTC.

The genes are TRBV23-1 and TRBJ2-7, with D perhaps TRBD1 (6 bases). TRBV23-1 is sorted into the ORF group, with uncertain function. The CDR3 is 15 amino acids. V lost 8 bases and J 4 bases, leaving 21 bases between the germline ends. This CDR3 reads CASPTYRVEEYEQYF. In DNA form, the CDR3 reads TGCGCCAGCCCTACCTACAGGGTGGAAGAATACGAGCAGTACTTC.

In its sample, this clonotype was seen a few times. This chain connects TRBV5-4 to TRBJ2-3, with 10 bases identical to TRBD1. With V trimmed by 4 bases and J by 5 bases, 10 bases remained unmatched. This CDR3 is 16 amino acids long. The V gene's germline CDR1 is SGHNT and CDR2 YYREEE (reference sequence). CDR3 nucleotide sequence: TGTGCCAGCAGCCTAACCGGGACAGGGGTAGGAGATACGCAGTATTTT. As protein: CASSLTGTGVGDTQYF. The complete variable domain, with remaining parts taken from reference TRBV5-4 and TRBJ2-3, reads ETGVTQSPTHLIKTRGQQVTLRCSSQSGHNTVSWYQQALGQGPQFIFQYYREEENGRGNFPPRFSGLQFPNYSSELNVNALELDDSALYLCASSLTGTGVGDTQYFGPGTRLTVL.

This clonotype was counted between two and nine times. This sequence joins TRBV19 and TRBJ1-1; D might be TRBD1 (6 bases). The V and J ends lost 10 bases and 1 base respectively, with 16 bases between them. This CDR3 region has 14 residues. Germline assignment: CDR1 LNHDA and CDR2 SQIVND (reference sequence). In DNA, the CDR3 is TGTGCCACTCCGAAAGGACAGAAGAACACTGAAGCTTTCTTT. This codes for CATPKGQKNTEAFF.

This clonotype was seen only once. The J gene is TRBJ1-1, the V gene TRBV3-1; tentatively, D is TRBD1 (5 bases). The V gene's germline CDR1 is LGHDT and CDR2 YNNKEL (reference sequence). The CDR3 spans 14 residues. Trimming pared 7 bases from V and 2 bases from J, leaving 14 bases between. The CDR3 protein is CASIRRDPNTEAFF. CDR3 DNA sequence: TGTGCCAGCATCCGCCGGGACCCTAACACTGAAGCTTTCTTT.

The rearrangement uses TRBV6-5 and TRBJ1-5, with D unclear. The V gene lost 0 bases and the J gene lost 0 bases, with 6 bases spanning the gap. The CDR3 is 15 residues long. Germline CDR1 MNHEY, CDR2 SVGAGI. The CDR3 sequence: CASSYSRDSNQPQHF. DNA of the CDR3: TGTGCCAGCAGTTACTCCCGGGATAGCAATCAGCCCCAGCATTTT.

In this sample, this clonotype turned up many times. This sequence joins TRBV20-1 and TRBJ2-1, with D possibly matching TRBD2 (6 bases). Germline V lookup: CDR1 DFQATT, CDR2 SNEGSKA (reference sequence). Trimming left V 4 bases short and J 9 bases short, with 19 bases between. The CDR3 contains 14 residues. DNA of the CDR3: TGCAGTGCTAAGGAGACTGTCGGGAGAGGTGAGCAGTTCTTC. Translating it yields CSAKETVGRGEQFF.

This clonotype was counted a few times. The DNA for the CDR3 is TGTGCCAGCAGCTCCGAACCCTACGAGCAGTACTTC. Amino acids: CASSSEPYEQYF. V and J are TRBV11-3 and TRBJ2-7; D ambiguous. CDR3 length: 12 amino acids. CDR1 is SGHNT and CDR2 is YENEEA in the germline V gene. V was clipped by 4 bases and J by 2 bases, with 6 bases between them.

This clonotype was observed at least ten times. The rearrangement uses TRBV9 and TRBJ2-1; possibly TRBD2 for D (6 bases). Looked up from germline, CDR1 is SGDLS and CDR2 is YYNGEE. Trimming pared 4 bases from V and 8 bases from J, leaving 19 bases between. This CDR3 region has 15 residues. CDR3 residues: CASSTLVGLGDEQFF. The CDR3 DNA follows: TGTGCCAGCAGCACCCTGGTGGGACTTGGGGATGAGCAGTTCTTC.

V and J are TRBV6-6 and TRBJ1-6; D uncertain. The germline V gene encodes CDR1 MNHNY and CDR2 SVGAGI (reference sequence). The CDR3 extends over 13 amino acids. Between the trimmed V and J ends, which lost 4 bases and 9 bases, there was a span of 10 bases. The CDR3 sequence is CASSLNSLSPLHF. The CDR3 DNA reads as TGTGCCAGCAGTTTGAACAGCCTTTCACCCCTCCACTTT.

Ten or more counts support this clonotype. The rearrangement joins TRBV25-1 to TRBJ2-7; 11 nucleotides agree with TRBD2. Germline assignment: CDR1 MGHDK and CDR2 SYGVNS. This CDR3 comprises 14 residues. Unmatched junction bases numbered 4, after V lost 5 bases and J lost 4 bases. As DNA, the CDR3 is TGTGCCAGCAGTCACGGGACTAGCGGTTACGAGCAGTACTTC. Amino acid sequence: CASSHGTSGYEQYF.

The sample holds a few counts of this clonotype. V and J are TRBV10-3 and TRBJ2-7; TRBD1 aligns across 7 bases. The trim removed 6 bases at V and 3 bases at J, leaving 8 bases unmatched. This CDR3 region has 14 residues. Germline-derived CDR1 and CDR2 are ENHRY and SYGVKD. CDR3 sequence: CAIRMTGKVYEQYF. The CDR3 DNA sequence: TGTGCCATCAGGATGACAGGGAAGGTCTACGAGCAGTACTTC.

The DNA of the CDR3 is TGTGCCAGCAGCGACGGGACCGGGCAGTACTTC. It encodes CASSDGTGQYF. The V call is TRBV9, the J call TRBJ2-7; D possibly uses TRBD1 or TRBD2 (5 bases each). Germline V gene sequence: CDR1 SGDLS, CDR2 YYNGEE. V dropped 3 bases and J dropped 9 bases, with 10 bases sitting between them. The CDR3 runs to 11 residues. Supplemented by reference TRBV9 and TRBJ2-7, the full variable domain reads DSGVTQTPKHLITATGQRVTLRCSPRSGDLSVYWYQQSLDQGLQFLIQYYNGEERAKGNILERFSAQQFPDLHSELNLSSLELGDSALYFCASSDGTGQYFGPGTRLTVT.

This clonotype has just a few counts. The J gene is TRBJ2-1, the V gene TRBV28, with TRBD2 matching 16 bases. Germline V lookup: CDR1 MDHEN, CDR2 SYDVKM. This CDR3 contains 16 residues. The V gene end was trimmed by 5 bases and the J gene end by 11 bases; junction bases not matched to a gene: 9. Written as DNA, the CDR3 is TGTGCCAGCAGTATAGTAGGGACTAGCGGGAGGGAGAAGCAGTTCTTC. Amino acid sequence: CASSIVGTSGREKQFF.

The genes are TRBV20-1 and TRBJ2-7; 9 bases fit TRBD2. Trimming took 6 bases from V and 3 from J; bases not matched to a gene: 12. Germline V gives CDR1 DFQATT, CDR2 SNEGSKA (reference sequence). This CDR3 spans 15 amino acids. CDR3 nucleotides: TGCAGTGCCAAAACCGGGACTAGCAGCTTCTACGAGCAGTACTTC. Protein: CSAKTGTSSFYEQYF.

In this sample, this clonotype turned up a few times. The CDR3 coding sequence is TGCGCCAGCAGCTTGTTGTCCGGGTCCTACAATGAGCAGTTCTTC. Amino acid sequence: CASSLLSGSYNEQFF. The V and J genes are TRBV5-1 and TRBJ2-1; D gene uncertain. CDR1 and CDR2 from the germline V gene are SGHRS and YFSETQ. The CDR3 is made up of 15 amino acids. Trimming took off 1 base at V and 1 base at J, with 9 bases between the two ends.

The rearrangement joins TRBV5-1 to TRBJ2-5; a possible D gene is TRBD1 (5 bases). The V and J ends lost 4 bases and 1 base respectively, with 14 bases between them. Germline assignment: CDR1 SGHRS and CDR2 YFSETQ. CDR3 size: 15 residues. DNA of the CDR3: TGCGCCAGCAGCACGCAGGGAACCGTCCAAGAGACCCAGTACTTC. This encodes CASSTQGTVQETQYF. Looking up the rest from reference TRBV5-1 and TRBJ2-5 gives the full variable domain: KAGVTQTPRYLIKTRGQQVTLSCSPISGHRSVSWYQQTPGQGLQFLFEYFSETQRNKGNFPGRFSGRQFSNSRSEMNVSTLELGDSALYLCASSTQGTVQETQYFGPGTRLLVL.

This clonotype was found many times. The CDR3 protein is CSVCNATGELFF. CDR3 DNA: TGCAGCGTTTGCAATGCCACCGGGGAGCTGTTTTTT. The chain uses TRBV29-1 and TRBJ2-2; no clear D gene. The germline V gene encodes CDR1 SQVTM and CDR2 ANQGSEA. This CDR3 spans 12 amino acids. Trimming removed 5 bases at V and 4 bases at J, with 8 bases between.

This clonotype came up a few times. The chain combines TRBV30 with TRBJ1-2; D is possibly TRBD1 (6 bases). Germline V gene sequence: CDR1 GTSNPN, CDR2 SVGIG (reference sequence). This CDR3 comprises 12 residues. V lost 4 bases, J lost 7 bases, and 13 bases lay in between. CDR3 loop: CAWMGGSSGYTF. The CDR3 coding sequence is TGTGCCTGGATGGGGGGCTCGAGTGGCTACACCTTC.

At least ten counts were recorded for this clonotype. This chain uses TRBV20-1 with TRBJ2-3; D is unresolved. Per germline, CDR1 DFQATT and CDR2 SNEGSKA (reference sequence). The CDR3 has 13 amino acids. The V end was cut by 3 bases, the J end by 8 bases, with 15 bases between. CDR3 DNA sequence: TGCAGTGCTAGGTGGGGTCCCCGGGCTACGCAGTATTTT. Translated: CSARWGPRATQYF.